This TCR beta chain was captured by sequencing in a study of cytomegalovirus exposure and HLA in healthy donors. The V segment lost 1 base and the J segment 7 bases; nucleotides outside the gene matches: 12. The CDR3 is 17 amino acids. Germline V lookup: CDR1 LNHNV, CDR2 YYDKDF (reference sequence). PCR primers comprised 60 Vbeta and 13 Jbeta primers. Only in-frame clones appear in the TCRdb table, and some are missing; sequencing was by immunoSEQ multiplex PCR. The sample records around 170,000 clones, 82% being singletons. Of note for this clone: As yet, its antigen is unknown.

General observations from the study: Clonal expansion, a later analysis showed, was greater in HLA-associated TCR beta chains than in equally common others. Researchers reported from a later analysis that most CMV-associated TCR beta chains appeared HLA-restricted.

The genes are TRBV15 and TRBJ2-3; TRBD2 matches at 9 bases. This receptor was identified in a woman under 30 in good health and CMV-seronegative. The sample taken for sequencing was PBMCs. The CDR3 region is CATSRGYGLAGINTQYF. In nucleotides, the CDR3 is TGTGCCACCAGCAGAGGGTATGGGCTAGCGGGAATCAATACGCAGTATTTT.